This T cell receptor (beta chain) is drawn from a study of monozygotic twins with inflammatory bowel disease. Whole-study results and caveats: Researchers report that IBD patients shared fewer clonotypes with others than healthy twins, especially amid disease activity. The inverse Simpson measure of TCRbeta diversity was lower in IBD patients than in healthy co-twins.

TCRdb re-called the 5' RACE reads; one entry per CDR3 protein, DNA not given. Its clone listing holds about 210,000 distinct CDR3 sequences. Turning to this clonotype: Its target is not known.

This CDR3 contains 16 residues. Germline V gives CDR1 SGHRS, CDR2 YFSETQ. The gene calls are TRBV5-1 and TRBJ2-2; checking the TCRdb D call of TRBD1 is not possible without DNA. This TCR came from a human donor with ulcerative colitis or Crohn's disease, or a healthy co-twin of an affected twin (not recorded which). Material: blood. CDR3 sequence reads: CASSRGDSANTGELFF.